Listed below are T cell receptor beta chains from one sample, sequenced in a study of T cell responses to AZD1222 COVID-19 vaccine. This table comes from immunoSEQ multiplex PCR, and its TCRdb copy is limited to in-frame clones, with some not included. The top ten hold about 5.4% of the sample, which has about 48,000 clones, about 89% seen once. The input for sequencing was peripheral blood, taken 28 days after the second AZD1222 dose. The source is an adult who received the AZD1222 COVID-19 vaccine. Each CDR3 is given with its conserved first and last residue. The order of the fields is J gene, V gene, CDR3 protein.

J: TRBJ1-6; V: TRBV27; CDR3: CASRPSYYNSPLHF
J: TRBJ1-1; V: TRBV11-2; CDR3: CASSPRTGERAFF
J: TRBJ2-2; V: TRBV4-1; CDR3: CASSQDVSAGNGELFF
J: TRBJ1-5; V: TRBV10-3; CDR3: CAISAAGISNQPQHF
J: TRBJ2-7; V: TRBV12-3/TRBV12-4; CDR3: CASSLGLDYEQYF
J: TRBJ2-4; V: TRBV28; CDR3: CARVSGESKNIQYF
J: TRBJ2-1; V: TRBV18; CDR3: CASSPQTSGAYNEQFF
J: TRBJ2-5; V: TRBV29-1; CDR3: CSVGWDRLQETQYF
J: TRBJ1-4; V: TRBV6-1; CDR3: CASSEGGQGNEKLFF
J: TRBJ2-7; V: TRBV7-8; CDR3: CASSLEAEQYF
J: TRBJ2-7; V: TRBV4-1; CDR3: CASSQAAFTYEQYF
J: TRBJ1-5; V: TRBV28; CDR3: CASSLDRTQPQHF
J: TRBJ2-7; V: TRBV5-1; CDR3: CASSLEDGRINEQYF
J: TRBJ2-1; V: TRBV6-5; CDR3: CASSRTGEYNEQFF
J: TRBJ2-1; V: TRBV7-2; CDR3: CASSFGQGSYNEQFF
J: TRBJ1-5; V: TRBV15; CDR3: CATSRAGERQPQHF
J: TRBJ2-5; V: TRBV5-4; CDR3: CASSLVPSRQETQYF
J: TRBJ1-1; V: TRBV11-2; CDR3: CASSLPGPRKTEAFF
J: TRBJ1-4; V: TRBV6-6; CDR3: CASSYGGLEKLFF
J: TRBJ2-1; V: TRBV18; CDR3: CASSPSRTGSNEQFF
J: TRBJ2-1; V: TRBV6-6; CDR3: CASSYSPGIDNEQFF
J: TRBJ2-2; V: TRBV7-8; CDR3: CASSFVGLATGELFF